The following is a TCR beta chain sequence with its context. V was clipped by 4 bases and J by 3 bases, with 21 bases between them. The CDR3 length is 17 residues. Germline-derived CDR1 and CDR2 are SGHDN and FVKESK. The PCR had 60 Vbeta and 13 Jbeta primers. TCRdb's table, derived via immunoSEQ multiplex PCR, lists solely in-frame clones and lacks some. The repertoire includes about 220,000 clones, over 65% of them detected once, and over 0.55% sits in the top ten. The entry originates in a study of cytomegalovirus exposure and HLA in healthy donors. The chain links TRBV14 to TRBJ2-5, with D possibly matching TRBD2 (6 bases). This receptor was identified in a man aged 18 to 29 in good health and CMV-seronegative. Sequenced: PBMCs. The CDR3 DNA follows: TGTGCCAGCAGCCCGTTTGGGGTGCGGGACGGCAAAGAGACCCAGTACTTC. Its protein product is CASSPFGVRDGKETQYF.